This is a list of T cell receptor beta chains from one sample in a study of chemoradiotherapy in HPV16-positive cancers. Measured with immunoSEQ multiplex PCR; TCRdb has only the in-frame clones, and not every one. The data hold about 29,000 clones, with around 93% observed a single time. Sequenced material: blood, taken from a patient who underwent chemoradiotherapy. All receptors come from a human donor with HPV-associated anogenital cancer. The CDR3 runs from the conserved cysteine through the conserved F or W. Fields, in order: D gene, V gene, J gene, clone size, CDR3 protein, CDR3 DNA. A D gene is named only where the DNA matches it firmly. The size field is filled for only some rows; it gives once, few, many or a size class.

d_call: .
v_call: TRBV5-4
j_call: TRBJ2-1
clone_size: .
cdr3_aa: CASSLFIGNEQFF
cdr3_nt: TGTGCCAGCAGCTTGTTTATAGGGAATGAGCAGTTCTTC

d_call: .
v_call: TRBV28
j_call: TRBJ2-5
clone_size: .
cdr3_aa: CASSLRGLQETQYF
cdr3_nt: TGTGCCAGCAGTTTGCGGGGCTTACAAGAGACCCAGTACTTC

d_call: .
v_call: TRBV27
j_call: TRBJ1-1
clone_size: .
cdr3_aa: CASGKLPGGAGGTEAFF
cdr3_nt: TGTGCCAGCGGAAAGCTACCGGGGGGGGCAGGTGGGACTGAAGCTTTCTTT

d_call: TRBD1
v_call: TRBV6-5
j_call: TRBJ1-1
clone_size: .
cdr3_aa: CASSYSGRGITEAFF
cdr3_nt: TGTGCCAGCAGTTACTCGGGCAGGGGGATCACTGAAGCTTTCTTT

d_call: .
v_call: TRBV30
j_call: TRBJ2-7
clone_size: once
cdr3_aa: CAWTPSDRPYEQYF
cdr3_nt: TGTGCCTGGACTCCCTCGGACAGACCCTACGAGCAGTACTTC

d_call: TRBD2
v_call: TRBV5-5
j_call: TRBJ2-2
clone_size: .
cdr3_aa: CASSLASGGTYTGELFF
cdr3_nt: TGTGCCAGCAGCTTGGCTAGCGGGGGGACCTACACCGGGGAGCTGTTTTTT

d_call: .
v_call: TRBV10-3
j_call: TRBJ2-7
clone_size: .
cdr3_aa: CAISRGEGAYEQYF
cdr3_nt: TGTGCCATCAGCCGCGGCGAGGGCGCCTACGAGCAGTACTTC

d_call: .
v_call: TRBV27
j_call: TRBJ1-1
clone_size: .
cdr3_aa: CASSRLGGGWLNTEAFF
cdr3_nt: TGTGCCAGCAGCAGGTTGGGGGGGGGCTGGTTGAACACTGAAGCTTTCTTT

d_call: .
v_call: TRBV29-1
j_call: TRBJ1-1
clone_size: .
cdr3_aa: CSVEGRANTEAFF
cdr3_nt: TGCAGCGTTGAAGGCAGGGCGAACACTGAAGCTTTCTTT

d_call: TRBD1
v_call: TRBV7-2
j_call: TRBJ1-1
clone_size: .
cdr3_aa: CASSLGQGVQRAFF
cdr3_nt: TGTGCCAGCAGCTTGGGACAGGGGGTTCAACGAGCTTTCTTT

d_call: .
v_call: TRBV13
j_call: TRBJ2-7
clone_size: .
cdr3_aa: CASSPEGRYEQYF
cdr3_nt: TGTGCCAGCAGCCCGGAGGGGAGGTACGAGCAGTACTTC

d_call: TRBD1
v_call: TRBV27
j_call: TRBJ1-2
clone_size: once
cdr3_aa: CASSINRGQGGGYTF
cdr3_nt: TGTGCCAGCAGTATCAACAGGGGGCAAGGGGGTGGCTACACCTTC

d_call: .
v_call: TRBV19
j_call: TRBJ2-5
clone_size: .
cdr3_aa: CASSRSFLRETQYF
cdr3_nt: TGTGCCAGTAGTAGGTCTTTTCTTCGAGAGACCCAGTACTTC

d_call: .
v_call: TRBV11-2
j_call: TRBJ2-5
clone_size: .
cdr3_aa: CASSGAGTMETQYF
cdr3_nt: TGTGCCAGCAGCGGCGCCGGGACAATGGAGACCCAGTACTTC

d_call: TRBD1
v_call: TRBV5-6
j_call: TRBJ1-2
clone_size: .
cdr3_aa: CASSLEATGLGYTF
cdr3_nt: TGTGCCAGCAGCTTGGAGGCGACAGGGCTTGGCTACACCTTC

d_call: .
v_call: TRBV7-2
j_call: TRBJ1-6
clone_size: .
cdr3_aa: CASSWDSGSPLHF
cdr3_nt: TGTGCCAGCAGCTGGGACTCGGGCTCACCCCTCCACTTT

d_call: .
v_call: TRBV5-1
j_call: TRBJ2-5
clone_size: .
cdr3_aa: CASSSRDFRGETQYF
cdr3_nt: TGCGCCAGCAGCTCCCGGGACTTCAGGGGGGAGACCCAGTACTTC

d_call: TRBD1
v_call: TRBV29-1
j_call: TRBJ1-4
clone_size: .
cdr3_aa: CSVGTGDKLFF
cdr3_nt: TGCAGCGTGGGCACAGGGGACAAACTGTTTTTT

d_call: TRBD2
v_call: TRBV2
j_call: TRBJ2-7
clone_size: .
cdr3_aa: CASISRRGGPHEQYF
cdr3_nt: TGTGCCAGCATTTCAAGGCGGGGGGGCCCCCACGAGCAGTACTTC

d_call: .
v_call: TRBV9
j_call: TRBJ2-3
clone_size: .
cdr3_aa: CASSGKGPSTDTQYF
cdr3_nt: TGTGCCAGCAGCGGAAAGGGACCTAGCACAGATACGCAGTATTTT

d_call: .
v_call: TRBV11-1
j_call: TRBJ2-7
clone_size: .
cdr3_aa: CASSDSTVSSYEQYF
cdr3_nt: TGTGCCAGCAGCGATTCGACAGTGAGCTCCTACGAGCAGTACTTC

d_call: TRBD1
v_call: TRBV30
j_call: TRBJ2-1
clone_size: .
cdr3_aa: CAWSPGQYYNEQFF
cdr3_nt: TGTGCCTGGAGCCCGGGACAGTATTACAATGAGCAGTTCTTC

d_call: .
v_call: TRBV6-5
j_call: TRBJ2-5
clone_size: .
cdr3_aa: CASRTTAGETQYF
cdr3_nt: TGTGCCAGCAGAACCACCGCAGGGGAGACCCAGTACTTC